Following are 21 T cell receptor beta chains from one sample sequenced in a study of CD8 T cells in Susac syndrome. Random hexamers served to reverse transcribe about 0.5 to 1 ug RNA. TCRdb ran MiXCR on the immunoSEQ multiplex PCR reads and lists one entry per CDR3 protein. The sample records roughly 200,000 distinct CDR3 sequences, approximately 95% being singletons. The sample taken for sequencing was CD4+ T cells from PBMCs. All receptors come from a human donor in good health.

This sequence joins TRBV25-1 and TRBJ1-1; D remains unclear. CDR1 is MGHDK, CDR2 SYGVNS, per germline. V was shortened by 8 bases and J by 1 base, with 11 bases between the two germline ends. The CDR3 consists of 13 residues. The CDR3: CASHFNWNTEAFF. The CDR3 region has the DNA TGTGCCAGCCATTTCAATTGGAACACTGAAGCTTTCTTT. Full variable domain (remainder filled in from reference TRBV25-1 and TRBJ1-1): EADIYQTPRYLVIGTGKKITLECSQTMGHDKMYWYQQDPGMELHLIHYSYGVNSTEKGDLSSESTVSRIRTEHFPLTLESARPSHTSQYLCASHFNWNTEAFFGQGTRLTVV.

The chain carries TRBV12-3 or TRBV12-4 and TRBJ1-1, with D hard to call. The length of the CDR3 is 16 residues. The ends were cut back, 5 bases at V and 0 bases at J, with 16 bases in the middle. The CDR3 DNA reads TGTGCCAGCAGTCCTATTAGGCTGACAATGAACACTGAAGCTTTCTTT. Residues: CASSPIRLTMNTEAFF.

The chain uses TRBV9 and TRBJ2-1; D not resolved. There are 15 residues in the CDR3. CDR1 is SGDLS, CDR2 YYNGEE, per germline. V was pared by 0 bases and J by 8 bases, with 15 bases between. Here the CDR3 reads CASSVDLRGSDEQFF. The CDR3 region has the DNA TGTGCCAGCAGCGTAGATCTCCGTGGCTCCGATGAGCAGTTCTTC.

This clonotype appeared once. The rearrangement joins TRBV4-1 to TRBJ1-1; 8 nucleotides align to TRBD1. Germline trimming cut 1 base from V and 7 bases from J; bases unmatched to any gene: 8. The CDR3 runs 15 residues. The germline CDR1 and CDR2 sequences are MGHRA and YSYEKL. The CDR3 spells CASSQGHMTGVEAFF. As DNA, the CDR3 is TGCGCCAGCAGCCAAGGTCACATGACAGGGGTTGAAGCTTTCTTT.

The chain employs TRBV29-1 and TRBJ1-1; tentatively, D is TRBD1 (5 bases). V was cut by 2 bases and J by 5 bases, with 12 bases left in between. Germline V lookup: CDR1 SQVTM, CDR2 ANQGSEA. The CDR3 consists of 13 residues. CDR3 sequence: CSVERNGGTEAFF. CDR3 in DNA: TGCAGCGTTGAACGTAATGGGGGGACTGAAGCTTTCTTT.

The chain joins TRBV14 to TRBJ2-7; D is unresolved. The CDR3 is 11 residues long. Germline CDR1 reads SGHDN; CDR2 reads FVKESK. V was cut by 3 bases and J by 3 bases, with 3 bases left in between. The CDR3 DNA follows: TGTGCCAGCAGCCAGATCTACGAGCAGTACGTC. Translation gives CASSQIYEQYV.

This clonotype showed up just once. The V call is TRBV18, the J call TRBJ2-5, with D perhaps matching TRBD2 (5 bases). CDR1 and CDR2 from the germline V gene are KGHSH and LQKENI. Trimming cost V 8 bases and J 2 bases, with 18 bases left between them. This CDR3 comprises 15 residues. The CDR3 region has the DNA TGTGCCAGCGTTCCGGGGTCGTTAGGACAAGAGACCCAGTACTTC. Its translation: CASVPGSLGQETQYF.

The rearrangement joins TRBV12-3 or TRBV12-4 to TRBJ2-1, with no clear D. V gave up 7 bases and J gave up 4 bases, with 14 bases separating them. The CDR3 contains 14 residues. CDR3 coding DNA: TGTGCCAGCACCACCCCTAGGGTTTACAATGAGCAGTTCTTC. This sequence encodes CASTTPRVYNEQFF.

This sequence joins TRBV14 and TRBJ2-7, with a weak D call TRBD1 (6 bases). The CDR3 contains 16 residues. Germline CDR1 is SGHDN and CDR2 is FVKESK. V lost 1 base, J lost 3 bases, and 16 bases lay in between. The CDR3, as DNA: TGTGCCAGCAGCCAAGCACAGGGCACGGGCGGCTACGAGCAGTACTTC. Protein sequence: CASSQAQGTGGYEQYF. Full variable domain (missing parts from reference TRBV14 and TRBJ2-7): EAGVTQFPSHSVIEKGQTVTLRCDPISGHDNLYWYRRVMGKEIKFLLHFVKESKQDESGMPNNRFLAERTGGTYSTLKVQPAELEDSGVYFCASSQAQGTGGYEQYFGPGTRLTVT.

The chain uses TRBV5-4 and TRBJ2-5; 8 bases are a match to TRBD2. V lost 3 bases to trimming and J lost 4 bases; unmatched junction nucleotides: 14. Germline V gene lookup returns CDR1 SGHNT and CDR2 YYREEE (reference sequence). The CDR3 runs to 17 residues. CDR3: CASSSTLARGAGETQYF. The CDR3 coding sequence is TGTGCCAGCAGCTCAACCCTCGCGCGGGGGGCGGGAGAGACCCAGTACTTC.

The V gene is TRBV27, the J gene TRBJ2-1; 12 bases match TRBD2. J gave up 0 bases and V 2 bases, and 14 bases lay outside the gene matches. The CDR3 has 21 amino acids. CDR1 and CDR2 (germline): MNHEY, SMNVEV (reference sequence). The CDR3 DNA reads as TGTGCCAGCAGTTTAATCTCTCTAGCGGGAGGGCTGGGTAGCTCCTACAATGAGCAGTTCTTC. Protein sequence: CASSLISLAGGLGSSYNEQFF.

This chain connects TRBV7-9 to TRBJ2-3; D unresolved. Germline V gene sequence: CDR1 SEHNR, CDR2 FQNEAQ (reference sequence). The CDR3 covers 11 residues. Trimming removed 8 bases at V and 8 bases at J, with 11 bases between. CDR3: CASRAQVTQYF. The CDR3 DNA is TGTGCCAGCCGCGCGCAGGTTACGCAGTATTTT.

This chain uses TRBV29-1 with TRBJ2-5; D not certain. With 8 bases removed from V and 2 bases from J, the gap between germline ends came to 12 bases. The CDR3 length is 12 residues. From germline, CDR1 is SQVTM and CDR2 ANQGSEA. The CDR3 DNA reads as TGCAGCACGGCCACCAATCAAGAGACCCAGTACTTC. It yields the protein CSTATNQETQYF. The full variable domain, completed using reference TRBV29-1 and TRBJ2-5, is SAVISQKPSRDICQRGTSLTIQCQVDSQVTMMFWYRQQPGQSLTLIATANQGSEATYESGFVIDKFPISRPNLTFSTLTVSNMSPEDSSIYLCSTATNQETQYFGPGTRLLVL.

This clonotype was counted once. The V and J genes are TRBV12-3 or TRBV12-4 and TRBJ2-7, with D perhaps TRBD1 (5 bases). The CDR3 has 14 amino acids. V lost 3 bases and J 5 bases, leaving 14 bases between the germline ends. CDR3 bases: TGTGCCAGCAGTTTTCAGGGTCCTTTCGACGAGCAGTACTTC. It yields the protein CASSFQGPFDEQYF.

The V call is TRBV29-1, the J call TRBJ2-1; D gene uncertain. The CDR3 totals 14 residues. Germline assignment: CDR1 SQVTM and CDR2 ANQGSEA. Between the trimmed V and J ends, which lost 4 bases and 4 bases, there was a span of 14 bases. For the CDR3, the DNA is TGCAGCGTTGCTTCCCCCCCGCTTTACAATGAGCAGTTCTTC. It specifies CSVASPPLYNEQFF.

The chain carries TRBV3-1 and TRBJ2-1; 8 positions match TRBD1. The germline V gene has CDR1 LGHDT and CDR2 YNNKEL (reference sequence). V shed 1 base, J shed 8 bases, and the junction held 4 bases outside the gene matches. The CDR3 has 14 amino acids. This chain's CDR3 is CASSQVYRGYEQFF. The CDR3 DNA sequence: TGTGCCAGCAGCCAAGTCTACAGGGGGTATGAGCAGTTCTTC.

V and J are TRBV14 and TRBJ1-1, with TRBD1 as a possible D gene (6 bases). V was shortened by 4 bases and J by 0 bases, with 18 bases between the two germline ends. This CDR3 contains 17 residues. Per germline, CDR1 SGHDN and CDR2 FVKESK. This CDR3 is CASSPFGGAEMNTEAFF. The CDR3 region has the DNA TGTGCCAGCAGCCCATTCGGGGGCGCCGAGATGAACACTGAAGCTTTCTTT.

The chain uses TRBV6-2 or TRBV6-3 and TRBJ2-5; 8 bases agree with TRBD2. This CDR3 has 16 amino acids. Germline lookup yields CDR1 MNHEY and CDR2 SVGEGT. J gave up 4 bases and V 2 bases, and 9 bases lay outside the gene matches. The DNA for the CDR3 is TGTGCCAGCAGTTACCGCTCGCTGGGACTAGGAGAGACCCAGTACTTC. This translates into CASSYRSLGLGETQYF.

The chain has TRBV10-3 and TRBJ2-5, with 8 bases lining up with TRBD2. Germline V lookup: CDR1 ENHRY, CDR2 SYGVKD. This CDR3 comprises 14 residues. The J segment lost 3 bases and the V segment lost 0 bases, leaving 0 bases of the junction unmatched. In DNA, the CDR3 is TGTGCCATCAGTGAGTCGCGGGGGGAAGAGACCCAGTACTTC. It encodes CAISESRGEETQYF.

This chain connects TRBV3-1 to TRBJ2-5, with TRBD2 matching over 10 bases. This CDR3 is built from 15 residues. The V gene's germline CDR1 is LGHDT and CDR2 YNNKEL (reference sequence). With 0 bases clipped from V and 5 bases from J, the junction kept 3 bases outside the gene matches. The chain's CDR3 is CASSQDPTSGETQYF. The CDR3 DNA reads TGTGCCAGCAGCCAAGACCCGACTAGCGGGGAGACCCAGTACTTC.

The chain links TRBV9 to TRBJ1-6; D is unclear. Germline V lookup: CDR1 SGDLS, CDR2 YYNGEE. V shed 4 bases and J shed 0 bases, with 8 bases lying between them. This CDR3 has 15 residues. CDR3 in DNA: TGTGCCAGCAGCCGGGCGGTCTCCTATAATTCACCCCTCCACTTT. Protein: CASSRAVSYNSPLHF.